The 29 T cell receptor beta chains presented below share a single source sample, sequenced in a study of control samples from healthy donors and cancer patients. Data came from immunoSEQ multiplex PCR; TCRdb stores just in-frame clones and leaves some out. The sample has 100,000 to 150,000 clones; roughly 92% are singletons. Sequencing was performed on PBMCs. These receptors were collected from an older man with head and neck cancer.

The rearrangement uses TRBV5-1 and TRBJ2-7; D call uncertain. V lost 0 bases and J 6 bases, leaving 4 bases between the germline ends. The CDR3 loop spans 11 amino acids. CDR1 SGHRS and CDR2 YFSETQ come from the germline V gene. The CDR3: CASSLGAEQYF. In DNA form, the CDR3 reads TGCGCCAGCAGCTTGGGCGCCGAGCAGTACTTC.

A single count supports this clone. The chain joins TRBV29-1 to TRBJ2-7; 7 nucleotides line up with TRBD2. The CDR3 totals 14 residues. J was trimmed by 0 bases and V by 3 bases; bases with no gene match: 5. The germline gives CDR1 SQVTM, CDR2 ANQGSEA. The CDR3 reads CSVEAGDYSYEQYF. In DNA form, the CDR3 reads TGCAGCGTTGAGGCGGGGGACTACTCCTACGAGCAGTACTTC.

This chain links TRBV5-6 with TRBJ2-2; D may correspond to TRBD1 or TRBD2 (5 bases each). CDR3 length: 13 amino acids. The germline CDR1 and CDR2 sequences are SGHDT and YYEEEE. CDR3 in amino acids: CASRDGSLRELFF. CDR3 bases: TGTGCGTCCCGGGACGGCTCCTTGAGGGAGCTGTTTTTT.

The chain's CDR3 is CASTGSPAPYEQYF. The DNA of the CDR3 is TGTGCCAGCACAGGCTCCCCTGCACCCTACGAGCAGTACTTC. The rearrangement uses TRBV7-8 and TRBJ2-7; D unclear. Trimming took 7 bases from V and 2 from J, leaving 15 bases between them. There are 14 residues in the CDR3. Per germline, CDR1 SGHVS and CDR2 FQNEAQ.

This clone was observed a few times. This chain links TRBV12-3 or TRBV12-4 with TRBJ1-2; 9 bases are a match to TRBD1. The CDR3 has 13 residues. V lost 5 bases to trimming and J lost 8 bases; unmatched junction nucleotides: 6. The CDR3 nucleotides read TGTGCCAGCAGTCCCTACAGGGGGCAAGGCTACACCTTC. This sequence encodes CASSPYRGQGYTF.

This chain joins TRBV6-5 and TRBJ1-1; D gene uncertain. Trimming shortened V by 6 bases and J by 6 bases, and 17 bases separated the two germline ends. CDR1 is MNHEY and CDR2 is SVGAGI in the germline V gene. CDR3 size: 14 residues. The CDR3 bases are TGTGCCAGCAGGATCCGGGCGACGAGCGCTGAAGCTTTCTTT. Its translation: CASRIRATSAEAFF.

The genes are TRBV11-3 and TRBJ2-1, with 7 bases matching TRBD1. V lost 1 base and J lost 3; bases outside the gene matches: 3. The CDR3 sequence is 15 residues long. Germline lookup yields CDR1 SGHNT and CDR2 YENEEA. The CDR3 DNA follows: TGTGCCAGCAGCTTAGGGACAGGAGACTACAATGAGCAGTTCTTC. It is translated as CASSLGTGDYNEQFF.

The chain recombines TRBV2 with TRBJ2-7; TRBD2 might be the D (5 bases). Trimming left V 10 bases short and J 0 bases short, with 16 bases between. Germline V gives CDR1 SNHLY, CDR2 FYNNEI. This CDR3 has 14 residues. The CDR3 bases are TGTGCCACCACACCTGGACTCTACTCCTACGAGCAGTACTTC. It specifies CATTPGLYSYEQYF.

DNA of the CDR3: TGTGCCAGCAGTTTCCTAACAGGCGACACTGAAGCTTTCTTT. As protein: CASSFLTGDTEAFF. V and J are TRBV27 and TRBJ1-1; D perhaps matches TRBD1 (5 bases). The germline gives CDR1 MNHEY, CDR2 SMNVEV (reference sequence). CDR3 length: 14 amino acids. Trimming removed 3 bases from V and 3 bases from J, with 11 bases in between.

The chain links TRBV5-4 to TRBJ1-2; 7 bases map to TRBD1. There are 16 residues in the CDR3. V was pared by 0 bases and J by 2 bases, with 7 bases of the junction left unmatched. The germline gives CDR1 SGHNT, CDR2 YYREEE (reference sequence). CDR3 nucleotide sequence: TGTGCCAGCAGCTTGGCAGGGGGGGTCGTCAACTATGGCTACACCTTC. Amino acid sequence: CASSLAGGVVNYGYTF. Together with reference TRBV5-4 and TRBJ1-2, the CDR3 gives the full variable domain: ETGVTQSPTHLIKTRGQQVTLRCSSQSGHNTVSWYQQALGQGPQFIFQYYREEENGRGNFPPRFSGLQFPNYSSELNVNALELDDSALYLCASSLAGGVVNYGYTFGSGTRLTVV.

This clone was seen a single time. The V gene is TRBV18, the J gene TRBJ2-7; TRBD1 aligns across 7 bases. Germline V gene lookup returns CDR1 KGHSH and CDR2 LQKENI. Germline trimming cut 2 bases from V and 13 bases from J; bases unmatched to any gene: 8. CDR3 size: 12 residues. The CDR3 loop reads CASSPGTVWQYF. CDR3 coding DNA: TGTGCCAGCTCACCAGGGACAGTCTGGCAATACTTC.

This CDR3 is CASSDRGTTDTQYF. CDR3 in DNA: TGTGCCAGCAGTGACAGGGGAACTACAGATACGCAGTATTTT. This chain uses TRBV6-1 with TRBJ2-3, with TRBD1 as a possible D gene (6 bases). Germline V gene lookup returns CDR1 MNHNS and CDR2 SASEGT. Trimming took 3 bases from V and 3 from J, leaving 10 bases between them. CDR3 length: 14 residues.

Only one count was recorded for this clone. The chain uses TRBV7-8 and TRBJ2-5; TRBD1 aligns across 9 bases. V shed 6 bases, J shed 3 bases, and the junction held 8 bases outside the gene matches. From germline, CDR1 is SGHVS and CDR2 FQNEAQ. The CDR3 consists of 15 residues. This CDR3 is CASSFTGTGKETQYF. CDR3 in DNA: TGTGCCAGCAGTTTTACCGGGACAGGGAAAGAGACCCAGTACTTC.

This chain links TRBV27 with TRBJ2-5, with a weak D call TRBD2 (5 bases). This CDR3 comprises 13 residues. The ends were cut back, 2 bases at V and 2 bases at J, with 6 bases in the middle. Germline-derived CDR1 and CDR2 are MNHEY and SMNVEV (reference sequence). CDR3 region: CASSLIAQETQYF. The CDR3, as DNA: TGTGCCAGCAGTTTAATAGCGCAAGAGACCCAGTACTTC.

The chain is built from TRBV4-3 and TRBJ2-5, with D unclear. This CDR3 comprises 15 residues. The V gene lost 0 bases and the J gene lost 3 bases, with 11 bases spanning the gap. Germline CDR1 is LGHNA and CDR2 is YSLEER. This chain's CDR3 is CASSQDLSKEETQYF. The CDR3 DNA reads TGCGCCAGCAGCCAAGATCTTAGCAAAGAAGAGACCCAGTACTTC.

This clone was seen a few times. The CDR3 DNA sequence: TGTGCCTGGAGTGTAAGGGGCAGACAGCCCCAGCATTTT. Residues: CAWSVRGRQPQHF. The chain employs TRBV30 and TRBJ1-5; D possibly corresponds to TRBD1 (5 bases). Trimming left V 0 bases short and J 7 bases short, with 10 bases between. Per the germline V gene, CDR1 is GTSNPN and CDR2 is SVGIG (reference sequence). The CDR3 covers 13 residues.

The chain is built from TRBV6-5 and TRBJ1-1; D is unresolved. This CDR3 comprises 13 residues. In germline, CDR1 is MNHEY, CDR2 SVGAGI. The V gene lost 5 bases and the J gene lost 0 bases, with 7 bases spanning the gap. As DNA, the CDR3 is TGTGCCAGCAGTCGGACGGTGAACACTGAAGCTTTCTTT. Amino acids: CASSRTVNTEAFF.

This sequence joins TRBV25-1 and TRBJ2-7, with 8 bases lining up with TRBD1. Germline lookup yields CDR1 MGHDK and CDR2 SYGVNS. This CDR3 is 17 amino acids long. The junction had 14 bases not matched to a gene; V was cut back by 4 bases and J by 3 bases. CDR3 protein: CASSAVYGQGNLYEQYF. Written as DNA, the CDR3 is TGTGCCAGCAGTGCCGTTTACGGACAGGGCAATCTCTACGAGCAGTACTTC.

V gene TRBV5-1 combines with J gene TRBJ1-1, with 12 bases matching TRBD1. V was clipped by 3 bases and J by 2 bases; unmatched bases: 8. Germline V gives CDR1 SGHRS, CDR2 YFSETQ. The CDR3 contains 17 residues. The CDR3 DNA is TGCGCCAGCAGCTCCGGGACAGGGGGCTTTATTAACACTGAAGCTTTCTTT. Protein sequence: CASSSGTGGFINTEAFF.

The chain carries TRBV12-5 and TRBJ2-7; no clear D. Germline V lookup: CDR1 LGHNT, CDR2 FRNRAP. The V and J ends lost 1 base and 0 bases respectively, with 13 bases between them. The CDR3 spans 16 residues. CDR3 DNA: TGTGCTAGTGGTTTGGGCTCGCGGCAGAGCTCCTACGAGCAGTACTTC. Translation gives CASGLGSRQSSYEQYF.

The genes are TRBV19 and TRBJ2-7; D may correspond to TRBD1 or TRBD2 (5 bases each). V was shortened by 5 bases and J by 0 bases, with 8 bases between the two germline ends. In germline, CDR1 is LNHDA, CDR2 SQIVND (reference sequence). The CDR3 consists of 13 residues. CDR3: CASSLGTSYEQYF. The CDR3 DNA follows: TGTGCCAGTAGTCTCGGGACCTCCTACGAGCAGTACTTC.

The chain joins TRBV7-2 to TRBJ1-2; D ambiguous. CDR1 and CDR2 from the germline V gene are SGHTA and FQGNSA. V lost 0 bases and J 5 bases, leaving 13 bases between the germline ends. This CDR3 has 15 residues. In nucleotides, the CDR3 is TGTGCCAGCAGCTTAGCTCCCCCTCTATCTTATGGCTACACCTTC. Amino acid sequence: CASSLAPPLSYGYTF.

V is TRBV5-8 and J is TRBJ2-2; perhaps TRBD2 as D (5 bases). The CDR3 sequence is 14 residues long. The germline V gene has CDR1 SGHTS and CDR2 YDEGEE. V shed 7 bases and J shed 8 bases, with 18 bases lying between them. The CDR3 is CASGSDRENGELFF. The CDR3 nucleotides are TGTGCCAGCGGGTCGGACCGGGAAAATGGGGAGCTGTTTTTT.

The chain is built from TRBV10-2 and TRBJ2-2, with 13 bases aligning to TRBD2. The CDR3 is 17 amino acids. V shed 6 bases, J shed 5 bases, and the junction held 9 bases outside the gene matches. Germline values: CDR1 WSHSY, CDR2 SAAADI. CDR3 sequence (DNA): TGCGCCAGCAGCGCACTAGCGGGGGGGCCTCGGACCGGGGAGCTGTTTTTT. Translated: CASSALAGGPRTGELFF.

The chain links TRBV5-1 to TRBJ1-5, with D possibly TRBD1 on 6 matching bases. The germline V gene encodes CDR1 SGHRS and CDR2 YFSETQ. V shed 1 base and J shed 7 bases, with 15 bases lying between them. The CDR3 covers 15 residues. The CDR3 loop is CASSLFPGAQQPQHF. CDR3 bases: TGCGCCAGCAGCTTGTTTCCGGGGGCCCAGCAGCCCCAGCATTTT.

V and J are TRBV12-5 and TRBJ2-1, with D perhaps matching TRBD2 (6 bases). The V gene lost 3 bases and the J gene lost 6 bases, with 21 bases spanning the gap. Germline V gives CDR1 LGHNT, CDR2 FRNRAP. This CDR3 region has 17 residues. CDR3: CASGFYPLGGLVNEQFF. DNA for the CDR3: TGTGCTAGTGGTTTCTATCCTTTGGGGGGATTAGTCAATGAGCAGTTCTTC.

CDR3 bases: TGTGCCAGCAGCTCGACCACAGGGAGCTCCTATAATTCACCCCTCCACTTT. Translating it yields CASSSTTGSSYNSPLHF. The chain joins TRBV7-2 to TRBJ1-6, with D possibly matching TRBD1 (6 bases). The germline V and J ends were trimmed by 4 bases and 0 bases, with 13 bases remaining between them. This CDR3 has 17 amino acids. CDR1 and CDR2 (germline): SGHTA, FQGNSA.

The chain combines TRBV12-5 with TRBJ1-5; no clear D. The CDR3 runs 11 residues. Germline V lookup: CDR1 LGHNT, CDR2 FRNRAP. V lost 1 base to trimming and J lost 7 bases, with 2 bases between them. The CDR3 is CASGLEQPQHF. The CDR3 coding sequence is TGTGCTAGTGGTTTGGAACAGCCCCAGCATTTT.

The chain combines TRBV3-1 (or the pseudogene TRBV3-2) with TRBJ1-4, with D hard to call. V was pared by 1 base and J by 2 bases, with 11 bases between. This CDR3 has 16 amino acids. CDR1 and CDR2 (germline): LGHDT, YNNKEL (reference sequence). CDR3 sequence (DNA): TGTGCCAGCAGCCAAGGCGGAGGGCCGACTAATGAAAAACTGTTTTTT. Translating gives CASSQGGGPTNEKLFF.